This TCR beta chain was profiled in a study of cytomegalovirus exposure and HLA in healthy donors. This clone has just a few counts. Trimming removed 2 bases from V and 6 bases from J, with 14 bases in between. The CDR3 has 15 amino acids. CDR1 and CDR2 (germline): MNHEY, SMNVEV (reference sequence). The PCR used 60 Vbeta and 13 Jbeta primers. Profiled with immunoSEQ multiplex PCR; TCRdb holds only in-frame clones, not every one. The table has about 150,000 clones, around 75% seen once. The receptor's source is a man younger than 35 in good health and CMV-seronegative. The sequenced sample was PBMCs. The rearrangement uses TRBV27 and TRBJ2-1; D ambiguous. CDR3 sequence reads: CASSLGQNVVNEQFF. DNA for the CDR3: TGTGCCAGCAGTTTAGGTCAGAATGTGGTCAATGAGCAGTTCTTC.